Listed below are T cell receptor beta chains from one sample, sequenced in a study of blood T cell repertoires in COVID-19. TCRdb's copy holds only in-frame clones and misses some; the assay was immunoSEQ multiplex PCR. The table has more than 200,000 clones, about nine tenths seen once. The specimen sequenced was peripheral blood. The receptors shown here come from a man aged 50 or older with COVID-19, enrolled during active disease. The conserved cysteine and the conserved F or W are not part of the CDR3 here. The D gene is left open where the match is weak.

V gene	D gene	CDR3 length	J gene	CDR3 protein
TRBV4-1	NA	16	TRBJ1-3	ASSQAGRRSASGNTIY
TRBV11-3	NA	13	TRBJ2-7	ASSARGALSYEQY
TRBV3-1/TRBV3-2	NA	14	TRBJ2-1	ASSTGGRPIYNEQF
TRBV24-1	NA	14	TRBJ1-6	ATSDLGSRYNSPLH
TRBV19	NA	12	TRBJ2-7	ASSLDTRAGEQY
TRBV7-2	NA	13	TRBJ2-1	ASSLAIGAYNEQF
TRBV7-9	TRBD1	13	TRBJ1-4	ASSAWTGINEKLF
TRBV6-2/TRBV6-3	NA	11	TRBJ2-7	ASSYGTRDSTS
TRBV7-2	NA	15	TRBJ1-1	ASSLVSSRGANTEAF
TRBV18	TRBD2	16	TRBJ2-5	ASSPLPGLAGDLETQY
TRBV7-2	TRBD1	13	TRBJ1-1	ASSLQGAWNTEAF
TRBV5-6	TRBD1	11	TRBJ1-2	ASSLRHRGSYT
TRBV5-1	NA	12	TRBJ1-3	ASSPRPTGNTIY
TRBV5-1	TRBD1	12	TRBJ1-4	ASSFRGQVEKLF
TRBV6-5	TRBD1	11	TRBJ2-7	ASRRDSSYEQY
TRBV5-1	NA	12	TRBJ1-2	ASSLVGGEGGYT
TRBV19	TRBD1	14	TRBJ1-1	ASSMAGWTGGHEAF
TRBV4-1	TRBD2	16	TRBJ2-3	ASSHAYTGTSGMDTQY
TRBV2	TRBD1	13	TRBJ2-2	ASSRDRGRDGELF
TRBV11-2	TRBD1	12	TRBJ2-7	ASSLGTGAYEQY
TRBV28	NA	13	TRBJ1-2	ASSLGGAVSYGYT
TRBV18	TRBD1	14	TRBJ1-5	ASSPPTGAGGQPQH
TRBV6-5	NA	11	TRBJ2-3	ASRGVLADTQY
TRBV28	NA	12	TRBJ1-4	ASSPTTTNEKLF
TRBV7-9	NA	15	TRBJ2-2	ASSPGPAGVNTGELF
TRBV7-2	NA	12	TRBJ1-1	ASSLAGENTEAF
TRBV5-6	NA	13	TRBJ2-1	ASSQGPVSYNEQF
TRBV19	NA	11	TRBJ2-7	ASSKAVSYEQY
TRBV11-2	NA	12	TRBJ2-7	ASSDDSYPYEQY
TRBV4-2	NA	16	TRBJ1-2	ASSQDLGVPGRSYGYT
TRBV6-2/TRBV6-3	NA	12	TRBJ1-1	ASSTGHPNTEAF
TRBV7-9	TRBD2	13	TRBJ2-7	ASSLRGGSAYEQY
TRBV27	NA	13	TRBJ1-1	ASSTYGSMNTEAF
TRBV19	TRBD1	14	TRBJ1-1	ASRIRGNLANTEAF
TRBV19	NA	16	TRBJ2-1	ASSIIIRVGRPDNEQF
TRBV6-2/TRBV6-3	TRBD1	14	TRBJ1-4	ASSYSLAGGGEKLF
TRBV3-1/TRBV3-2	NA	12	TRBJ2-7	ASSQSLVSHEQY
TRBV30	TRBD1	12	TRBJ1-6	AWSLDRFNSPLH
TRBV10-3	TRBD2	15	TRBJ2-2	AIRPGLAGGGTGELF
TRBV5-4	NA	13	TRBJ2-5	ASSFNRGSVETQY
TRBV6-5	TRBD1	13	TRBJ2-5	ASSSTGGAWETQY
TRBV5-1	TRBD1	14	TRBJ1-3	ASSTTGYRSGNTIY
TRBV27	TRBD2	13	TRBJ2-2	ASSYLAAYTGELF
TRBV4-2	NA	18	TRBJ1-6	ASSQDVPGSARSLNSPLH
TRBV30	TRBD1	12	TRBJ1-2	AWRETGKVYGYT
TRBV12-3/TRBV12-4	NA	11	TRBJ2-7	ASTTGTSYEQY
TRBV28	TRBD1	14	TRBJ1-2	ASSFPRTGLNYGYT
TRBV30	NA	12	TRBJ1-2	AWSVAGPTGGYT
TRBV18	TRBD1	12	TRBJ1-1	ASSPSTGGTEAF
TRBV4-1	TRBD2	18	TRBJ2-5	ASSQEIVGGRAFGQETQY
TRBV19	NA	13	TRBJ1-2	ASSMVGVQNYGYT
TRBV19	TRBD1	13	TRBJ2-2	ASFSAGGISGELF
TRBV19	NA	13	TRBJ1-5	ASSISGARNQPQH
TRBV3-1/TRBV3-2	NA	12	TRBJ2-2	ASSQGGVTGELF
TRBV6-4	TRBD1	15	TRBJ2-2	ASSESSRTGHTGELF